One sample yielded the 21 T cell receptor beta chains listed below, sequenced in a study of blood T cell repertoires in COVID-19. Repertoires were generated with immunoSEQ multiplex PCR, while TCRdb's copy carries only in-frame clones and drops some. This table holds roughly 87,000 clones, around 81% found once. The source material was peripheral blood. These receptors all come from a woman aged 70-85 years with acute or convalescent COVID-19.

The chain links TRBV2 to TRBJ2-1; the match to TRBD1 covers 8 bases. V dropped 5 bases and J dropped 10; count of bases not matched to a gene: 13. The CDR3 totals 15 residues. CDR1 and CDR2 (germline): SNHLY, FYNNEI. DNA of the CDR3: TGTGCCAGCAGTTTTGGACAGGGAGGAAGTCTAGAGCAGTTCTTC. Amino acid sequence: CASSFGQGGSLEQFF.

This sequence joins TRBV5-1 and TRBJ2-3; tentatively, D is TRBD2 (6 bases). Trimming took off 0 bases at V and 4 bases at J, with 12 bases between the two ends. Germline V gives CDR1 SGHRS, CDR2 YFSETQ. The CDR3 spans 15 residues. CDR3 sequence: CASSLEGLGSDTQYF. CDR3 nucleotides: TGCGCCAGCAGCTTGGAGGGACTGGGTTCAGATACGCAGTATTTT.

This chain uses TRBV10-3 with TRBJ1-2, with 9 nucleotides matching TRBD1. Germline CDR1 is ENHRY and CDR2 is SYGVKD. The V and J ends lost 0 bases and 8 bases, in that order; junction bases with no gene match: 10. The CDR3 length is 16 residues. CDR3 amino acids: CAISESGQGSRWGYTF. The CDR3 DNA is TGTGCCATCAGTGAGTCCGGACAGGGGAGTAGGTGGGGCTACACCTTC.

This clone occurred once. The chain links TRBV9 to TRBJ1-1; TRBD1 is a possible D gene (5 bases). The V end lost 3 bases, the J end lost 2 bases, and 8 bases lay between the germline ends. Germline lookup yields CDR1 SGDLS and CDR2 YYNGEE. The CDR3 extends over 13 amino acids. CDR3 sequence reads: CASSGQRNTEAFF. The CDR3 nucleotides are TGTGCCAGCAGCGGACAGAGAAACACTGAAGCTTTCTTT. The full variable domain, with the rest looked up from reference TRBV9 and TRBJ1-1, is DSGVTQTPKHLITATGQRVTLRCSPRSGDLSVYWYQQSLDQGLQFLIQYYNGEERAKGNILERFSAQQFPDLHSELNLSSLELGDSALYFCASSGQRNTEAFFGQGTRLTVV.

V gene TRBV5-4 combines with J gene TRBJ1-1; 9 nucleotides line up with TRBD1. The CDR3 totals 12 residues. J was trimmed by 11 bases and V by 5 bases; bases with no gene match: 7. Germline CDR1 and CDR2: SGHNT and YYREEE (reference sequence). The CDR3 bases are TGTGCCAGCAGGGCGGACAGGGGAGACGCTTTCTTT. Translation: CASRADRGDAFF.

The rearrangement joins TRBV18 to TRBJ1-1; TRBD1 is a possible D gene (6 bases). V gave up 3 bases and J gave up 1 base, with 15 bases separating them. The CDR3 runs 16 residues. Germline V gene lookup returns CDR1 KGHSH and CDR2 LQKENI. The DNA of the CDR3 is TGTGCCAGCTCACCTTCAGGACAGAGATCGAACACTGAAGCTTTCTTT. Its translation: CASSPSGQRSNTEAFF.

The CDR3 DNA reads as TGTGCCAGCATGCCCACAGGGAGCCTCGAGCAGTACTTC. Residues: CASMPTGSLEQYF. The chain carries TRBV7-2 and TRBJ2-7, with D possibly TRBD1 on 6 matching bases. Per the germline V gene, CDR1 is SGHTA and CDR2 is FQGNSA. Trimming left V 7 bases short and J 6 bases short, with 16 bases between. The CDR3 spans 13 residues.

The CDR3 is CASSAQGANTEAFF. In DNA, the CDR3 is TGTGCCAGCAGTGCCCAGGGGGCGAACACTGAAGCTTTCTTT. The chain is built from TRBV28 and TRBJ1-1; 8 nucleotides agree with TRBD1. V shed 5 bases, J shed 1 base, and the junction held 3 bases outside the gene matches. CDR3 length: 14 residues. Germline assignment: CDR1 MDHEN and CDR2 SYDVKM.

This clone was observed a few times. The DNA for the CDR3 is TGTGCCAGCAGCCCAGGGACAGGGAAAGAGACCCAGTACTTC. Amino acid sequence: CASSPGTGKETQYF. The chain joins TRBV5-4 to TRBJ2-5; 9 nucleotides align to TRBD1. V was pared by 4 bases and J by 3 bases, with 4 bases of the junction left unmatched. Germline assignment: CDR1 SGHNT and CDR2 YYREEE (reference sequence). This CDR3 is 14 amino acids long.

V gene TRBV12-3 or TRBV12-4 combines with J gene TRBJ1-2; D gene ambiguous. This CDR3 has 12 amino acids. The ends were cut back, 3 bases at V and 8 bases at J, with 10 bases in the middle. The CDR3 protein is CASSFSGSGYTF. The CDR3 nucleotides read TGTGCCAGCAGTTTTTCTGGGAGCGGCTACACCTTC.

The J gene is TRBJ1-1, the V gene TRBV27; 7 bases match TRBD1. This CDR3 is built from 13 residues. V lost 7 bases to trimming and J lost 5 bases; unmatched junction nucleotides: 7. Per the germline V gene, CDR1 is MNHEY and CDR2 is SMNVEV (reference sequence). CDR3: CASTRQGWTEAFF. CDR3 nucleotides: TGTGCCAGCACCCGACAGGGATGGACTGAAGCTTTCTTT.

The CDR3: CASGERGGAIDTQYF. As DNA, the CDR3 is TGCGCCAGCGGAGAAAGAGGGGGGGCCATAGATACGCAGTATTTT. The rearrangement joins TRBV5-1 to TRBJ2-3; perhaps TRBD2 as D (7 bases). The CDR3 runs to 15 residues. Per the germline V gene, CDR1 is SGHRS and CDR2 is YFSETQ. V was pared by 7 bases and J by 5 bases, with 20 bases between. Using reference TRBV5-1 and TRBJ2-3 for the parts outside the CDR3, the full variable domain is KAGVTQTPRYLIKTRGQQVTLSCSPISGHRSVSWYQQTPGQGLQFLFEYFSETQRNKGNFPGRFSGRQFSNSRSEMNVSTLELGDSALYLCASGERGGAIDTQYFGPGTRLTVL.

The chain employs TRBV11-3 and TRBJ1-3; no reliable D call. This CDR3 has 15 residues. With 4 bases removed from V and 0 bases from J, the gap between germline ends came to 10 bases. Germline CDR1 reads SGHNT; CDR2 reads YENEEA. The CDR3 coding sequence is TGTGCCAGCAGCTCTCGTACTGCCTCTGGAAACACCATATATTTT. Translated: CASSSRTASGNTIYF.

This sequence joins TRBV5-1 and TRBJ2-1, with D maybe TRBD1 (6 bases). This CDR3 has 13 residues. Trimming pared 4 bases from V and 3 bases from J, leaving 8 bases between. The germline gives CDR1 SGHRS, CDR2 YFSETQ. The CDR3 region is CASSLQGYNEQFF. The CDR3 bases are TGCGCCAGCAGCCTACAGGGCTACAATGAGCAGTTCTTC. Supplemented by reference TRBV5-1 and TRBJ2-1, the full variable domain reads KAGVTQTPRYLIKTRGQQVTLSCSPISGHRSVSWYQQTPGQGLQFLFEYFSETQRNKGNFPGRFSGRQFSNSRSEMNVSTLELGDSALYLCASSLQGYNEQFFGPGTRLTVL.

This clone was seen a handful of times. This sequence joins TRBV5-4 and TRBJ2-5, with D tentatively TRBD1 (6 bases). The germline CDR1 and CDR2 sequences are SGHNT and YYREEE (reference sequence). V was shortened by 4 bases and J by 2 bases, with 12 bases between the two germline ends. The length of the CDR3 is 14 residues. CDR3 protein: CASSQQGIQETQYF. The CDR3 bases are TGTGCCAGCAGCCAACAGGGAATTCAAGAGACCCAGTACTTC. Variable domain in full (rest from reference TRBV5-4 and TRBJ2-5): ETGVTQSPTHLIKTRGQQVTLRCSSQSGHNTVSWYQQALGQGPQFIFQYYREEENGRGNFPPRFSGLQFPNYSSELNVNALELDDSALYLCASSQQGIQETQYFGPGTRLLVL.

The gene calls are TRBV4-1 and TRBJ2-3, with 7 nucleotides matching TRBD2. The CDR3 has 14 residues. CDR1 and CDR2 (germline): MGHRA, YSYEKL. V was pared by 1 base and J by 3 bases, with 1 base of the junction left unmatched. CDR3 loop: CASSQGGGTDTQYF. The CDR3 DNA sequence: TGCGCCAGCAGCCAAGGGGGGGGGACAGATACGCAGTATTTT.

V gene TRBV6-5 combines with J gene TRBJ2-1; 7 nucleotides align to TRBD1. The CDR3 runs 14 residues. The V gene end was trimmed by 6 bases and the J gene end by 9 bases; junction bases not matched to a gene: 11. Germline CDR1 is MNHEY and CDR2 is SVGAGI. The CDR3 loop reads CASRRTGSFREQFF. The DNA for the CDR3 is TGTGCCAGCAGAAGGACAGGTTCCTTTCGTGAGCAGTTCTTC.

The chain links TRBV6-5 to TRBJ1-2, with D perhaps matching TRBD1 (5 bases). There are 13 residues in the CDR3. Germline V gene sequence: CDR1 MNHEY, CDR2 SVGAGI. V lost 2 bases to trimming and J lost 5 bases, with 9 bases between them. For the CDR3, the DNA is TGTGCCAGCAGTTACCAGGGAGGATATGGCTACACCTTC. Protein product: CASSYQGGYGYTF.

The V call is TRBV4-1, the J call TRBJ2-7, with D possibly TRBD2 on 6 matching bases. The germline V gene has CDR1 MGHRA and CDR2 YSYEKL. CDR3 length: 14 amino acids. V was cut by 1 base and J by 5 bases, with 12 bases left in between. CDR3 sequence (DNA): TGCGCCAGCAGCCAAGTCCCCCGACTAGACGAGCAGTACTTC. This sequence encodes CASSQVPRLDEQYF.

This chain joins TRBV7-9 and TRBJ2-3, with 8 bases identical to TRBD2. V lost 1 base to trimming and J lost 4 bases; unmatched junction nucleotides: 4. The CDR3 loop spans 15 amino acids. CDR1 is SEHNR, CDR2 FQNEAQ, per germline (reference sequence). CDR3 coding DNA: TGTGCCAGCAGCTTAGACGGGGGGGCGTCAGATACGCAGTATTTT. Translated, it gives CASSLDGGASDTQYF.

The rearrangement uses TRBV5-6 and TRBJ1-4, with D hard to call. The V end lost 5 bases, the J end lost 2 bases, and 13 bases lay between the germline ends. Per germline, CDR1 SGHDT and CDR2 YYEEEE. This CDR3 contains 15 residues. This CDR3 reads CASSGVSGTNEKLFF. The CDR3 DNA reads TGTGCCAGCAGTGGTGTTTCCGGGACTAATGAAAAACTGTTTTTT.